This T cell receptor beta chain was found in a study of T cells in Graves' hyperthyroidism and ophthalmopathy. Study-wide results and caveats: It was a median around 6 months before onset that the model predicted ophthalmopathy.

This clonotype has only one observation. Its antigen is not identified. TCR beta CDR3 region amplification was performed from RNA transcripts. Primed by the HTBI set, a first-round RT-PCR was run on the TCR CDR3. MiXCR, run by TCRdb on the multiplex PCR reads, gives a single entry per CDR3 protein. The sample yields hundreds of thousands of distinct CDR3 sequences, 15% to 18% seen once. Germline lookup yields CDR1 SGHTA and CDR2 FQGTGA. The CDR3 is 15 residues long. The J segment lost 9 bases and the V segment lost 1 base, leaving 3 bases of the junction unmatched. The chain carries TRBV7-3 and TRBJ2-1; TRBD2 agrees at 13 bases. This TCR came from a woman between 18 and 29 years old with Graves' hyperthyroidism. The sequencing sample was made of blood. CDR3 in amino acids: CASSLKLAGGSEQFF. In DNA form, the CDR3 reads TGTGCCAGCAGCTTAAAACTAGCGGGGGGGAGTGAGCAGTTCTTC.